This T cell receptor beta chain came from a study of blood T cell repertoires in COVID-19. In the study overall: COVID-19 samples collected from the United States, Italy and Spain covered acute and convalescent phases.

Seattle patients were enrolled during active infection and followed longitudinally. The V gene lost 6 bases and the J gene lost 13 bases, with 22 bases spanning the gap. The CDR3 has 14 amino acids. Germline V gene lookup returns CDR1 MNHEY and CDR2 SMNVEV (reference sequence). Profiled with immunoSEQ multiplex PCR; TCRdb holds only in-frame clones, not every one. The table has 300,000 to 350,000 clones, 90% seen once. This chain joins TRBV27 and TRBJ1-5; D unclear. The receptor comes from a woman aged 40 to 50 with COVID-19, enrolled during active disease. Source material: peripheral blood. The DNA for the CDR3 is TGTGCCAGCAGCTCCCGCGGGCAGATTACGGCACAGCATTTT. Its protein product is CASSSRGQITAQHF.